The clone carrying this T cell receptor (beta chain) was seen a few times. Only in-frame clones appear in the TCRdb table, and some are missing; sequencing was by immunoSEQ multiplex PCR. Here the sample spans hundreds of thousands of clones, more than 70% being singletons. The data derive from a study of shared T cell receptors in the human thymus. The V gene's germline CDR1 is MRHNA and CDR2 SNTAGT. V was pared by 3 bases and J by 0 bases, with 7 bases of the junction left unmatched. The CDR3 length is 16 residues. These records were also assigned to another study, of human thymus T cells. According to that study: Thymus pieces cut out during corrective heart surgery were the tissue that was used.

The source of this sequence is a boy under two years old with a congenital heart defect. Sequenced input: thymocytes. The rearrangement uses TRBV6-4 and TRBJ2-5; the match to TRBD1 covers 7 bases. The CDR3 nucleotides are TGTGCCAGCAGTGATGGGGGACAGTCCGACCAAGAGACCCAGTACTTC. This translates into CASSDGGQSDQETQYF.